This TCR beta chain is drawn from a study of T-cell memory formation after mild COVID-19. This clonotype came up a few times. TCRdb re-derived calls from the 5' RACE reads in MiXCR, one entry per CDR3 protein. The table lists 100,000 to 150,000 distinct CDR3 sequences, about 6% of them singletons. The V gene lost 3 bases and the J gene lost 2 bases, with 15 bases spanning the gap. Germline V gene sequence: CDR1 SGHRS, CDR2 YFSETQ. The CDR3 has 15 residues. Source material: PBMCs or a T cell subset sorted from them (not recorded which). This chain joins TRBV5-1 and TRBJ2-7; D is possibly TRBD1 or TRBD2 (5 bases each). The sequence was collected from an adult woman who had mild COVID-19 (a few samples of this study predate the infection). Cell type and time point are not known. For the CDR3, the DNA is TGCGCCAGCAGCTCGACCGGGACCTCTACCTACGAGCAGTACTTC. Residues: CASSSTGTSTYEQYF.